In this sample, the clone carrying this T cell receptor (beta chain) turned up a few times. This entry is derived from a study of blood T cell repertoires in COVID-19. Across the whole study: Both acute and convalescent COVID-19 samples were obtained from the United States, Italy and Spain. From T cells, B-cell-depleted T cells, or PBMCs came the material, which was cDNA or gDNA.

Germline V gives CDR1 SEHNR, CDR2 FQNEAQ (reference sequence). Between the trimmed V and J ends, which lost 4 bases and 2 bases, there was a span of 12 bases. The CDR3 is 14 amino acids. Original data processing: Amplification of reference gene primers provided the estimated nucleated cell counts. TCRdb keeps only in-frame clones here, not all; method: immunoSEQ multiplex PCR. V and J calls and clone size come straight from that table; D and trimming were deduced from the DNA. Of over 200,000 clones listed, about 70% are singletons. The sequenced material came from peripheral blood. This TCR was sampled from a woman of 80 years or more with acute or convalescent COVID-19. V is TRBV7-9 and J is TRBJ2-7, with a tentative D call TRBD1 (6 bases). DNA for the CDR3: TGTGCCAGCAGCTCCCTCAGGGACACCTACGAGCAGTACTTC. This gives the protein CASSSLRDTYEQYF.